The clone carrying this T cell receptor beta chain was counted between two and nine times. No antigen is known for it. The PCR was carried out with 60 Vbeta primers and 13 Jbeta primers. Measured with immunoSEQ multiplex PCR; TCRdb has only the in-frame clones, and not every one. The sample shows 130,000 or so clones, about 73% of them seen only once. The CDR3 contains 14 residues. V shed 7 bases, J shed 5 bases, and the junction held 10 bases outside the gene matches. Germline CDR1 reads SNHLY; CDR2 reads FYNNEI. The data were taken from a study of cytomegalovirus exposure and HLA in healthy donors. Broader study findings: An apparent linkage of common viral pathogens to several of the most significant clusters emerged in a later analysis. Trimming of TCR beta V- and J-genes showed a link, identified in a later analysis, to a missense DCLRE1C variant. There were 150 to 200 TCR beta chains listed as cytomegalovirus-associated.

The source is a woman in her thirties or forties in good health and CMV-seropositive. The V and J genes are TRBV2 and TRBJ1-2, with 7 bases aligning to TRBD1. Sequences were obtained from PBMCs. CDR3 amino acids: CASMIQGQRYGYTF. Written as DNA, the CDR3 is TGTGCCAGCATGATACAGGGGCAGAGATATGGCTACACCTTC.